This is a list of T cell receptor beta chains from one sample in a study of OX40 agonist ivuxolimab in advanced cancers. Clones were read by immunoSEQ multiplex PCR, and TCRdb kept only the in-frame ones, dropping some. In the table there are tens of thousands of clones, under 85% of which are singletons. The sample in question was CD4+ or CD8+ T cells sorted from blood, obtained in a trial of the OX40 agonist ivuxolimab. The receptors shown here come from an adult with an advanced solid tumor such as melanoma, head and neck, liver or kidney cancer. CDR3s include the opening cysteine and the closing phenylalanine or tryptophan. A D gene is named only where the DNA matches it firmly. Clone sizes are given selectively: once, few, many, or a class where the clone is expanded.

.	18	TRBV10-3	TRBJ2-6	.	TGTGCCATCAGTGAGTCAGACAGGTGGAGCTCTGGGGCCAACGTCCTGACTTTC	CAISESDRWSSGANVLTF
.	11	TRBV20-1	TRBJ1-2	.	TGCAGTGAAGCCAATAGTTTAAGCTACACCTTC	CSEANSLSYTF
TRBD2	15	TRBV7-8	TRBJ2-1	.	TGTGCCAGCAGCTTAGCCGAGACTAGCGGGAATGAGCAGTTCTTC	CASSLAETSGNEQFF
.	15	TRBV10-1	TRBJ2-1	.	TGCGCCAGCAGTGAGAGGCAGGGGCCCTACAATGAGCAGTTCTTC	CASSERQGPYNEQFF
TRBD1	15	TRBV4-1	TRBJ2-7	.	TGCGCCAGCAGCCAAGTGGGACAGTTACGAGGCGAGCAGTACTTC	CASSQVGQLRGEQYF
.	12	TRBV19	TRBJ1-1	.	TGTGCCATTTCACATACTAACACTGAAGCTTTCTTT	CAISHTNTEAFF
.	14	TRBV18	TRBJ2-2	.	TGTGCCAGCTCACCAACGACGGGCACCGGGGAGCTGTTTTTT	CASSPTTGTGELFF
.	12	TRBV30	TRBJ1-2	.	TGTGCCGGACGCGGGGCCAACTATGGCTACACCTTC	CAGRGANYGYTF
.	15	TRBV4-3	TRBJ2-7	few	TGCGCCAGCAGCCAAGATTGGAGACAGCACTACGAGCAGTACTTC	CASSQDWRQHYEQYF
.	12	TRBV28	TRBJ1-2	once	TGTGCCAGCGGCCAAGGGATAAATGGCTACACCTTC	CASGQGINGYTF
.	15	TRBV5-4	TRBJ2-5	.	TGTGCCAGCAACCCGATCGGGGGGCCTGAAGAGACCCAGTACTTC	CASNPIGGPEETQYF
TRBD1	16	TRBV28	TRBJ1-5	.	TGTGCCAGCAGTTTCGGGGGACAGCATAGCAATCAGCCCCAGCATTTT	CASSFGGQHSNQPQHF
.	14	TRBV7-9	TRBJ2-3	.	TGTGCCAGCAGCTTAGTGGGTGGGGCAGATACGCAGTATTTT	CASSLVGGADTQYF
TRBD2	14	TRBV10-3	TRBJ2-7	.	TGTGCCATCGGGATGGGTAGCGGGGGTTACGAGCAGTACTTC	CAIGMGSGGYEQYF
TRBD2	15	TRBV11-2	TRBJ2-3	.	TGTGCCAGCAGCCCGTGGACTAGCGGGAGTGATACGCAGTATTTT	CASSPWTSGSDTQYF
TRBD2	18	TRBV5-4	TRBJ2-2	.	TGTGCCAGCAGCCGGTCTCCGGGACTAGCGGGGAACACCGGGGAGCTGTTTTTT	CASSRSPGLAGNTGELFF
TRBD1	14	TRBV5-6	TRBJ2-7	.	TGTGCCAGCAGCTTGCGGACAGGGCCCTACGAGCAGTACTTC	CASSLRTGPYEQYF